These T cell receptor beta chains were read from a single sample in a study of PD-1 and CTLA-4 blockade in melanoma. Libraries were prepared by immunoSEQ multiplex PCR; TCRdb keeps only in-frame clonotypes and omits some of them. Here the sample spans about 30,000 clones, approximately 88% being singletons. Sequencing used CD8+ T cells from peripheral blood, obtained before anti-PD-1 treatment. The source of these receptors is a human donor with melanoma. CDR3s include the opening cysteine and the closing phenylalanine or tryptophan. The D gene is left open where the match is weak. Expanded clones get a size class; other rows say once, few or many, or leave the size out.

len: 12
abundance: .
j_gene: TRBJ2-7
v_gene: TRBV14
d_gene: .
CDR3aa: CASSQVIGEQYF
CDR3nt: TGTGCCAGCAGCCAAGTCATCGGGGAGCAGTACTTC

len: 13
abundance: .
j_gene: TRBJ2-7
v_gene: TRBV3-1/TRBV3-2
d_gene: .
CDR3aa: CASSRVQGSEQYF
CDR3nt: TGTGCCAGCAGCCGAGTACAGGGTAGTGAGCAGTACTTC

len: 15
abundance: .
j_gene: TRBJ1-2
v_gene: TRBV29-1
d_gene: TRBD1
CDR3aa: CSVEDLSDRRYGYTF
CDR3nt: TGCAGCGTTGAAGATCTTTCGGACAGGCGTTATGGCTACACCTTC

len: 14
abundance: .
j_gene: TRBJ2-2
v_gene: TRBV5-1
d_gene: TRBD1
CDR3aa: CASRSGTADVELFF
CDR3nt: TGCGCCAGCAGATCCGGGACAGCCGACGTAGAGCTGTTTTTT

len: 11
abundance: once
j_gene: TRBJ2-5
v_gene: TRBV14
d_gene: .
CDR3aa: CASSLGETQYF
CDR3nt: TGTGCCAGCAGCTTGGGGGAGACCCAGTACTTC

len: 13
abundance: .
j_gene: TRBJ1-2
v_gene: TRBV4-1
d_gene: .
CDR3aa: CASSQDRTAGYTF
CDR3nt: TGCGCCAGCAGCCAAGATAGGACAGCTGGCTACACCTTC

len: 15
abundance: .
j_gene: TRBJ2-7
v_gene: TRBV5-1
d_gene: TRBD1
CDR3aa: CASSLELSGGEEQYF
CDR3nt: TGCGCCAGCAGCTTGGAGCTGTCAGGGGGCGAGGAGCAGTACTTC

len: 17
abundance: .
j_gene: TRBJ2-1
v_gene: TRBV11-2
d_gene: TRBD1
CDR3aa: CASSLGQVGYYLNEQFF
CDR3nt: TGTGCCAGCAGCCTCGGACAGGTTGGATATTATTTAAATGAGCAGTTCTTC

len: 14
abundance: .
j_gene: TRBJ2-7
v_gene: TRBV5-1
d_gene: TRBD1
CDR3aa: CASSPTGTDYEQYF
CDR3nt: TGCGCCAGCAGCCCAACCGGGACAGACTACGAGCAGTACTTC

len: 14
abundance: .
j_gene: TRBJ2-7
v_gene: TRBV27
d_gene: .
CDR3aa: CASSPSVNAHEQYF
CDR3nt: TGTGCCAGCAGCCCTTCAGTAAACGCCCACGAGCAGTACTTC

len: 19
abundance: .
j_gene: TRBJ2-3
v_gene: TRBV18
d_gene: .
CDR3aa: CASSPLPPGERSITDTQYF
CDR3nt: TGTGCCAGCTCACCATTACCCCCCGGCGAGCGGAGTATCACAGATACGCAGTATTTT

len: 16
abundance: .
j_gene: TRBJ1-4
v_gene: TRBV27
d_gene: TRBD1
CDR3aa: CASSLGSGQADEKLFF
CDR3nt: TGTGCCAGCAGTTTAGGGTCGGGACAGGCCGATGAAAAACTGTTTTTT

len: 15
abundance: .
j_gene: TRBJ1-1
v_gene: TRBV27
d_gene: .
CDR3aa: CASSFRGQKNTEAFF
CDR3nt: TGTGCCAGCAGTTTCCGCGGACAGAAGAACACTGAAGCTTTCTTT

len: 15
abundance: once
j_gene: TRBJ1-1
v_gene: TRBV28
d_gene: .
CDR3aa: CASSSTAGMNTEAFF
CDR3nt: TGTGCCAGCAGTTCGACGGCAGGGATGAACACTGAAGCTTTCTTT

len: 14
abundance: .
j_gene: TRBJ1-2
v_gene: TRBV10-3
d_gene: .
CDR3aa: CAISDAGGGYGYTF
CDR3nt: TGTGCCATCAGTGATGCTGGCGGGGGCTATGGCTACACCTTC

len: 18
abundance: .
j_gene: TRBJ1-1
v_gene: TRBV7-9
d_gene: TRBD1
CDR3aa: CASSPILRGQGSNTEAFF
CDR3nt: TGTGCCAGCAGCCCAATTCTCCGGGGACAGGGGAGCAACACTGAAGCTTTCTTT

len: 16
abundance: .
j_gene: TRBJ1-6
v_gene: TRBV6-1
d_gene: TRBD1
CDR3aa: CASSESSTGDNSPLHF
CDR3nt: TGTGCCAGCAGTGAATCTTCGACAGGGGATAATTCACCCCTCCACTTT

len: 15
abundance: .
j_gene: TRBJ2-2
v_gene: TRBV27
d_gene: TRBD1
CDR3aa: CASNTGTANTGELFF
CDR3nt: TGTGCCAGCAACACCGGGACAGCGAACACCGGGGAGCTGTTTTTT